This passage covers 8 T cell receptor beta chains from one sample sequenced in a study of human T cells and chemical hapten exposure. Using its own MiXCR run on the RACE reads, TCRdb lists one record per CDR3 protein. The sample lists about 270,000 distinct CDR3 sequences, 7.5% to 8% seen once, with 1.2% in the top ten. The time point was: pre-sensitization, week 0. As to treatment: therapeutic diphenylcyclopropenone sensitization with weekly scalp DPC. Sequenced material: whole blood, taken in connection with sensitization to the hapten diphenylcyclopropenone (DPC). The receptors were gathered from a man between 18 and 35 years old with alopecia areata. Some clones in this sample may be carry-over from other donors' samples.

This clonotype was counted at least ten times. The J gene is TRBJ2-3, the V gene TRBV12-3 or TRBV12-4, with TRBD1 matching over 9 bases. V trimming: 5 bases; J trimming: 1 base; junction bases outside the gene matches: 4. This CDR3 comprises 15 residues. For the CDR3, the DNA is TGTGCCAGCAGTGAGGACAGGGGCGGCACAGATACGCAGTATTTT. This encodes CASSEDRGGTDTQYF.

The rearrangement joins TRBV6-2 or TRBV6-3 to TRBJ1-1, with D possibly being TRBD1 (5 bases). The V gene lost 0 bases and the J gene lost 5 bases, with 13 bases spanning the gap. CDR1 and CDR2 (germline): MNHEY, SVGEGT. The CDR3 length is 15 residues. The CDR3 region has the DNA TGTGCCAGCAGTTACTCGCGTTCGGGGGTTACTGAAGCTTTCTTT. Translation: CASSYSRSGVTEAFF.

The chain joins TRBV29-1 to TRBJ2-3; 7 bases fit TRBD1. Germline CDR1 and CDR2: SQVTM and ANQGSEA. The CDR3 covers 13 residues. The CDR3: CRDRDLNTDTQYF. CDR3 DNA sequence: TGCAGAGACAGGGACCTAAACACAGATACGCAGTATTTT.

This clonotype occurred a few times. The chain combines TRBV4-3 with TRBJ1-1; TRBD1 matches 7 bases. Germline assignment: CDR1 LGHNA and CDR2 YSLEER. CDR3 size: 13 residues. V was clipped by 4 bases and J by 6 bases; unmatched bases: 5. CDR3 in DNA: TGCGCCAGCAGCCCCGACAGGGACGCTGAAGCTTTCTTT. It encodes CASSPDRDAEAFF.

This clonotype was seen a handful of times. The CDR3 sequence: CASSHSRDNPYQETQYF. In DNA, the CDR3 is TGTGCCAGCAGCCATAGCCGAGACAACCCGTACCAAGAGACCCAGTACTTC. V and J are TRBV14 and TRBJ2-5; D gene unclear. The CDR3 consists of 17 residues. The V and J ends lost 3 bases and 0 bases respectively, with 17 bases between them. Per germline, CDR1 SGHDN and CDR2 FVKESK.

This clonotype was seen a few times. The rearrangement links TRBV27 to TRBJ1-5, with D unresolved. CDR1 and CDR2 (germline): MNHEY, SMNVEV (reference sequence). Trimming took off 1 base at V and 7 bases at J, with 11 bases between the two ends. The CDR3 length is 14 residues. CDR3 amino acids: CASSLLGYQQPQHF. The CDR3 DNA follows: TGTGCCAGCAGTTTATTAGGATACCAACAGCCCCAGCATTTT.

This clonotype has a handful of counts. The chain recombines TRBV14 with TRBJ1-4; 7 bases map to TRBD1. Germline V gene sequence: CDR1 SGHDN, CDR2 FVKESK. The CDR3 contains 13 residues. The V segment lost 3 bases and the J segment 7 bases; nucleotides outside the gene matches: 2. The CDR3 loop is CASSQTGIEKLFF. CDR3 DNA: TGTGCCAGCAGCCAGACAGGGATTGAAAAACTGTTTTTT.

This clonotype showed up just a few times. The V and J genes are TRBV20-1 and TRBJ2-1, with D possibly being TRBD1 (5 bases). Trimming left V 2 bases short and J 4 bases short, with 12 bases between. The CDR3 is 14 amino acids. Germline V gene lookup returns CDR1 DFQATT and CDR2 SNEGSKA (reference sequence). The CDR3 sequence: CSARLGHAYNEQFF. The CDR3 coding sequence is TGCAGTGCTAGACTTGGACACGCATACAATGAGCAGTTCTTC.